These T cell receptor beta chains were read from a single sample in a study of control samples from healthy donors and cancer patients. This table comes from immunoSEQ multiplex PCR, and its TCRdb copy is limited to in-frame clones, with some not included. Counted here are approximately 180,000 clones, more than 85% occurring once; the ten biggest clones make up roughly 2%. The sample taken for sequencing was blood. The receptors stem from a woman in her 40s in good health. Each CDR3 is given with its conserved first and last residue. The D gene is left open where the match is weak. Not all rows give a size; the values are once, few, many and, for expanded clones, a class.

TGCGCCAGCAGCCAGGGGATAGCTAGGGGGGGTACGGTCGGGGAGCTGTTTTTT,CASSQGIARGGTVGELFF,TRBJ2-2,NA,NA,TRBV4-1
TGTGCCAGCAGTTACTCCGGGAGCCATCAGCCCCAGCATTTT,CASSYSGSHQPQHF,TRBJ1-5,NA,NA,TRBV6-5
TGTGCCAGCAGTTACTATCCGGGACCTACTGAAGCTTTCTTT,CASSYYPGPTEAFF,TRBJ1-1,NA,NA,TRBV6-5
TGTGCCAGCACTTTACCGGACAGGGGCCCTGAAGCTTTCTTT,CASTLPDRGPEAFF,TRBJ1-1,NA,TRBD1,TRBV2
TGTGCCAGCAGTAGAGGAGGCGACGGGGGTGGCTACACCTTC,CASSRGGDGGGYTF,TRBJ1-2,once,NA,TRBV2
TGTGCCAGCAGCGCAGTTCCGGACAGGGGGTCCTATGGCTACACCTTC,CASSAVPDRGSYGYTF,TRBJ1-2,NA,TRBD1,TRBV7-9
TGTGCCAGCAGCCGCGGACAGGGTTCCTATGGCTACACCTTC,CASSRGQGSYGYTF,TRBJ1-2,NA,TRBD1,TRBV6-5
TGTGCCACCCATGGGGAGGGGATGATGAACACTGAAGCTTTCTTT,CATHGEGMMNTEAFF,TRBJ1-1,NA,NA,TRBV5-4
TGTGCCAGCAGCCAAGATATTGTCAGGGGGAACTATGGCTACACCTTC,CASSQDIVRGNYGYTF,TRBJ1-2,NA,TRBD1,TRBV3-1/TRBV3-2
TGTGCCAGCAGCCAAGGCCCCCTAGCCAAAAACATTCAGTACTTC,CASSQGPLAKNIQYF,TRBJ2-4,once,NA,TRBV6-5
TGTGCCACCAGCAGAGATGCAGAGAGGCAGTACTTC,CATSRDAERQYF,TRBJ2-7,NA,NA,TRBV15
TGCGCCAGCAGTGAGGAATGGGACAGCCAAGAGACCCAGTACTTC,CASSEEWDSQETQYF,TRBJ2-5,NA,TRBD1,TRBV10-2